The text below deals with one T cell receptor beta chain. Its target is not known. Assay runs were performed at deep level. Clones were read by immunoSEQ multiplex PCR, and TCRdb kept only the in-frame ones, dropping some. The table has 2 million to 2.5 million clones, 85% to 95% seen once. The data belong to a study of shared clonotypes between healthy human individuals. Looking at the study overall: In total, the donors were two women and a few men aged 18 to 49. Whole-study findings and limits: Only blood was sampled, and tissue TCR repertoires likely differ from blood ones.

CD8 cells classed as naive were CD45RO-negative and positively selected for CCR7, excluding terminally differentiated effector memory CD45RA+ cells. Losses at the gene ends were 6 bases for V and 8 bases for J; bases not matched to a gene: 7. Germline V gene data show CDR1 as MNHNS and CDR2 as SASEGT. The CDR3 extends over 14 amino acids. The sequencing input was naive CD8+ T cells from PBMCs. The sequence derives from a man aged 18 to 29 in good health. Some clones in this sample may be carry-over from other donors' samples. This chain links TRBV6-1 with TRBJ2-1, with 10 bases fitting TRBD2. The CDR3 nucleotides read TGTGCCAGCAGGGGACTAGCGTGGGCGCATGAGCAGTTCTTC. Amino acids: CASRGLAWAHEQFF.